The 10 T cell receptor beta chains reported below all come from one sample, sequenced in a study of blood T cell repertoires in COVID-19. Produced via immunoSEQ multiplex PCR; TCRdb's table is partial and in-frame only. The sample contains approximately 300,000 clones, about 89% of which appear only once. Sequencing was carried out using PBMCs or T cells enriched from blood (not recorded which). The receptors shown here come from a man in his fifties or sixties who had recovered from COVID-19.

This clone was detected only once. V usage is TRBV27 and J usage is TRBJ2-7; D is unclear. Germline V gene data show CDR1 as MNHEY and CDR2 as SMNVEV (reference sequence). Trimming removed 5 bases at V and 0 bases at J, with 8 bases between. The CDR3 is made up of 13 amino acids. The chain's CDR3 is CASSKPSSYEQYF. CDR3 DNA: TGTGCCAGCAGTAAACCGAGCTCCTACGAGCAGTACTTC.

The V call is TRBV28, the J call TRBJ1-1; D not certain. Trimming shortened V by 3 bases and J by 0 bases, and 20 bases separated the two germline ends. The CDR3 consists of 18 residues. Germline V gene data show CDR1 as MDHEN and CDR2 as SYDVKM. CDR3 in DNA: TGTGCCAGCAGTTTTAGGGTGCGGGGAATTCCCATGAACACTGAAGCTTTCTTT. Translated: CASSFRVRGIPMNTEAFF.

The V gene is TRBV27, the J gene TRBJ2-1; maybe TRBD2 (6 bases). The CDR3 covers 15 residues. V was trimmed by 0 bases and J by 2 bases, leaving 8 bases between them. Germline lookup yields CDR1 MNHEY and CDR2 SMNVEV (reference sequence). For the CDR3, the DNA is TGTGCCAGCAGTTTATCGCGGGGAACCTACAATGAGCAGTTCTTC. Amino acid sequence: CASSLSRGTYNEQFF.

The V gene is TRBV3-1 (or the pseudogene TRBV3-2), the J gene TRBJ2-7, with TRBD1 matching over 10 bases. J gave up 0 bases and V 7 bases, and 3 bases lay outside the gene matches. Germline V gene data show CDR1 as LGHDT and CDR2 as YNNKEL (reference sequence). The CDR3 has 14 amino acids. In DNA, the CDR3 is TGTGCCAGCACCAGGACAGGGGGCTCCTACGAGCAGTACTTC. The encoded protein is CASTRTGGSYEQYF.

The genes are TRBV29-1 and TRBJ1-1; D gene ambiguous. The germline V and J ends were trimmed by 1 base and 1 base, with 13 bases remaining between them. This CDR3 has 15 amino acids. Germline lookup yields CDR1 SQVTM and CDR2 ANQGSEA. The CDR3 spells CSVEGFRLSNTEAFF. Here the CDR3 DNA reads TGCAGCGTTGAAGGGTTTAGACTCTCGAACACTGAAGCTTTCTTT.

The V and J genes are TRBV30 and TRBJ1-5; no clear D. CDR1 is GTSNPN, CDR2 SVGIG, per germline (reference sequence). The CDR3 has 16 residues. V was pared by 2 bases and J by 1 base, with 15 bases between. CDR3 residues: CAWSQAGLGSNQPQHF. CDR3 DNA sequence: TGTGCCTGGAGTCAGGCGGGGTTGGGAAGCAATCAGCCCCAGCATTTT.

This clone was seen once. The chain links TRBV7-2 to TRBJ2-1, with D perhaps matching TRBD1 (6 bases). Per germline, CDR1 SGHTA and CDR2 FQGNSA. V dropped 5 bases and J dropped 6 bases, with 17 bases sitting between them. The CDR3 sequence is 15 residues long. The CDR3: CASSQASTGINEQFF. The CDR3 coding sequence is TGTGCCAGCAGCCAGGCATCTACAGGGATCAATGAGCAGTTCTTC.

This clone was picked up a small number of times. The genes are TRBV28 and TRBJ2-6; tentatively, D is TRBD1 (5 bases). The length of the CDR3 is 15 residues. Germline V lookup: CDR1 MDHEN, CDR2 SYDVKM. The V gene lost 7 bases and the J gene lost 1 base, with 11 bases spanning the gap. The CDR3 coding sequence is TGTGCCAGCATTCCTGCAGGGTCTGGGGCCAACGTCCTGACTTTC. This sequence encodes CASIPAGSGANVLTF.

The J gene is TRBJ2-2, the V gene TRBV6-5; D possibly corresponds to TRBD1 (6 bases). Germline CDR1 reads MNHEY; CDR2 reads SVGAGI. V lost 11 bases and J lost 13, with 17 bases in between. The CDR3 spans 11 residues. CDR3 region: CAGGDRQRLFF. Written as DNA, the CDR3 is TGTGCCGGGGGAGACAGGCAAAGGCTGTTTTTT.

V is TRBV20-1 and J is TRBJ2-1, with 10 bases fitting TRBD2. Germline CDR1 reads DFQATT; CDR2 reads SNEGSKA (reference sequence). The CDR3 sequence is 14 residues long. Germline trimming cut 3 bases from V and 9 bases from J; bases unmatched to any gene: 8. CDR3 region: CSASPPSGRIEQFF. Written as DNA, the CDR3 is TGCAGTGCTAGTCCGCCTAGCGGGAGAATTGAGCAGTTCTTC.